The 31 T cell receptor beta chains below were found in one sample sequenced in a study of T cell clonotyping in hematopoietic cell transplantation. The data were produced by immunoSEQ multiplex PCR, yet TCRdb's version contains in-frame clones alone and is incomplete. The table records 5,400 or so clones, just over 90% of them present only once. The sequencing here drew on peripheral blood mononuclear cells, taken 100 days after allogeneic stem cell transplant. These receptors originate from a female patient in her fifties who had an allogeneic stem cell transplant from a related donor, so the T cells may come from the graft donor. Some clones in this sample may be carry-over from other donors' samples.

The V call is TRBV4-2, the J call TRBJ1-3; tentative D call: TRBD1 (5 bases). Germline V gene data show CDR1 as LGHNA and CDR2 as YNFKEQ. This CDR3 comprises 17 residues. V was clipped by 3 bases and J by 0 bases, with 15 bases between them. CDR3 sequence: CASSQGDVNPSGNTIYF. Here the CDR3 DNA reads TGTGCCAGCAGCCAGGGGGACGTGAACCCCTCTGGAAACACCATATATTTT.

This clone was seen just once. The chain is built from TRBV10-3 and TRBJ2-3; 12 nucleotides align to TRBD2. The trim removed 6 bases at V and 1 base at J, leaving 2 bases unmatched. Germline-derived CDR1 and CDR2 are ENHRY and SYGVKD. This CDR3 comprises 15 residues. The CDR3 loop is CAISRLAGGTDTQYF. In DNA, the CDR3 is TGTGCCATCAGCCGACTAGCGGGAGGCACAGATACGCAGTATTTT.

V usage is TRBV6-5 and J usage is TRBJ2-7; 11 positions match TRBD1. V dropped 7 bases and J dropped 1; count of bases not matched to a gene: 6. CDR1 is MNHEY, CDR2 SVGAGI, per germline. The CDR3 covers 15 residues. In nucleotides, the CDR3 is TGTGCCAGCACTGGGGGGACAGGGGGATCCTACGAGCAGTACTTC. Protein sequence: CASTGGTGGSYEQYF.

The chain employs TRBV12-5 and TRBJ1-2; D gene uncertain. Trimming removed 4 bases at V and 10 bases at J, with 13 bases between. The CDR3 length is 12 residues. In germline, CDR1 is LGHNT, CDR2 FRNRAP. The CDR3 loop reads CASGSGNWNYTF. The CDR3 nucleotides are TGTGCTAGTGGTTCGGGAAACTGGAACTACACCTTC.

This chain links TRBV20-1 with TRBJ1-1; D unclear. Per the germline V gene, CDR1 is DFQATT and CDR2 is SNEGSKA (reference sequence). V lost 6 bases and J 8 bases, leaving 10 bases between the germline ends. The CDR3 loop spans 10 amino acids. DNA of the CDR3: TGCAGTGCCCCAGGACCCGAAGCTTTCTTT. Its protein product is CSAPGPEAFF.

This clone was picked up one time. This rearrangement joins TRBV12-5 to TRBJ2-1; 7 bases line up with TRBD1. This CDR3 has 15 amino acids. The junction had 2 bases not matched to a gene; V was cut back by 3 bases and J by 0 bases. Germline values: CDR1 LGHNT, CDR2 FRNRAP. The CDR3 DNA reads as TGTGCTAGTGGTTTAGGGGGCGCCTCCTACAATGAGCAGTTCTTC. It yields the protein CASGLGGASYNEQFF. The complete variable domain, with remaining parts taken from reference TRBV12-5 and TRBJ2-1, reads DARVTQTPRHKVTEMGQEVTMRCQPILGHNTVFWYRQTMMQGLELLAYFRNRAPLDDSGMPKDRFSAEMPDATLATLKIQPSEPRDSAVYFCASGLGGASYNEQFFGPGTRLTVL.

V is TRBV5-6 and J is TRBJ2-7, with D tentatively TRBD1 (5 bases). In germline, CDR1 is SGHDT, CDR2 YYEEEE. V was cut by 0 bases and J by 5 bases, with 9 bases left in between. This CDR3 has 13 residues. The CDR3 protein is CASSLVAGHEQYF. CDR3 nucleotide sequence: TGTGCCAGCAGCTTGGTGGCAGGGCACGAGCAGTACTTC.

This clone occurred a few times. The rearrangement joins TRBV2 to TRBJ2-5, with unresolved D. The CDR3 runs 12 residues. Per germline, CDR1 SNHLY and CDR2 FYNNEI. With 5 bases removed from V and 5 bases from J, the gap between germline ends came to 9 bases. The CDR3: CASSPMGETQYF. The CDR3 DNA reads as TGTGCCAGCAGTCCGATGGGCGAGACCCAGTACTTC.

The chain uses TRBV7-2 and TRBJ2-2; D possibly corresponds to TRBD1 (6 bases). V shed 5 bases and J shed 4 bases, with 14 bases lying between them. The CDR3 runs 15 residues. Germline CDR1 and CDR2: SGHTA and FQGNSA. The CDR3 region is CASSRQVPGTGELFF. The CDR3 DNA sequence: TGTGCCAGCAGCCGACAGGTCCCAGGCACCGGGGAGCTGTTTTTT.

The chain is built from TRBV4-3 and TRBJ1-1; 8 bases align to TRBD1. The germline V gene encodes CDR1 LGHNA and CDR2 YSLEER. The V and J ends lost 8 bases and 0 bases, in that order; junction bases with no gene match: 8. This CDR3 has 15 residues. The CDR3 is CASAQGALMNTEAFF. CDR3 bases: TGCGCCAGCGCTCAGGGGGCGCTAATGAACACTGAAGCTTTCTTT.

The rearrangement links TRBV9 to TRBJ1-4; D remains unclear. CDR1 and CDR2 from the germline V gene are SGDLS and YYNGEE. Trimming cost V 3 bases and J 7 bases, with 13 bases left between them. CDR3 length: 14 residues. CDR3 nucleotides: TGTGCCAGCAGCGACCAACCTAGTGGTGAAAAACTGTTTTTT. It specifies CASSDQPSGEKLFF.

The chain links TRBV4-3 to TRBJ2-3; 7 bases fit TRBD1. V dropped 7 bases and J dropped 3; count of bases not matched to a gene: 7. This CDR3 has 14 residues. Germline loops: CDR1 LGHNA, CDR2 YSLEER. CDR3 region: CASTKQGRTDTQYF. The CDR3 nucleotides read TGCGCCAGCACCAAACAGGGGCGGACAGATACGCAGTATTTT.

This sequence joins TRBV7-8 and TRBJ2-2; TRBD1 matches 9 bases. Germline CDR1 SGHVS, CDR2 FQNEAQ. The V gene end was trimmed by 0 bases and the J gene end by 7 bases; junction bases not matched to a gene: 18. This CDR3 has 20 amino acids. CDR3 in amino acids: CASSLALLISGQGNIGELFF. CDR3 nucleotide sequence: TGTGCCAGCAGCTTAGCGCTCTTGATCTCGGGACAGGGAAATATCGGGGAGCTGTTTTTT.

This clone ranks as large. V is TRBV9 and J is TRBJ2-7, with a tentative D call TRBD1 (6 bases). Per the germline V gene, CDR1 is SGDLS and CDR2 is YYNGEE. The CDR3 has 14 residues. V was clipped by 4 bases and J by 5 bases, with 16 bases between them. The CDR3 DNA reads as TGTGCCAGCAGCCCTTGGGACACGGGTAACGAGCAGTACTTC. This encodes CASSPWDTGNEQYF. The whole variable domain, filled in from reference TRBV9 and TRBJ2-7, reads DSGVTQTPKHLITATGQRVTLRCSPRSGDLSVYWYQQSLDQGLQFLIQYYNGEERAKGNILERFSAQQFPDLHSELNLSSLELGDSALYFCASSPWDTGNEQYFGPGTRLTVT.

This chain connects TRBV10-1 to TRBJ2-1; a possible D gene is TRBD2 (5 bases). The CDR3 sequence is 14 residues long. CDR1 WNHNN and CDR2 SYGVQD come from the germline V gene (reference sequence). V shed 5 bases and J shed 0 bases, with 8 bases lying between them. CDR3 loop: CASSSGDSYNEQFF. DNA of the CDR3: TGCGCCAGCAGTAGCGGTGACTCCTACAATGAGCAGTTCTTC.

The chain is built from TRBV7-2 and TRBJ1-5; weak D call: TRBD1 (6 bases). Trimming took 1 base from V and 3 from J, leaving 7 bases between them. The CDR3 runs 14 residues. CDR1 and CDR2 from the germline V gene are SGHTA and FQGNSA. CDR3: CASSLDRANQPQHF. DNA for the CDR3: TGTGCCAGCAGCTTAGACAGGGCCAATCAGCCCCAGCATTTT.

This clone was seen only once. V is TRBV2 and J is TRBJ2-5; D remains unclear. V shed 6 bases and J shed 7 bases, with 15 bases lying between them. CDR1 SNHLY and CDR2 FYNNEI come from the germline V gene. CDR3 length equals 13 residues. The chain's CDR3 is CASRDVRRGTQYF. CDR3 DNA sequence: TGTGCCAGCAGGGACGTTAGAAGAGGGACCCAGTACTTC.

CDR3 sequence: CAWSVRGAWSEKLFF. Written as DNA, the CDR3 is TGTGCCTGGAGTGTACGGGGGGCGTGGAGTGAAAAACTGTTTTTT. The chain carries TRBV30 and TRBJ1-4; the D gene is possibly TRBD1 (6 bases). Trimming shortened V by 0 bases and J by 7 bases, and 15 bases separated the two germline ends. Germline V gene lookup returns CDR1 GTSNPN and CDR2 SVGIG (reference sequence). The CDR3 has 15 residues.

J is TRBJ2-7 and V is TRBV28, with TRBD2 identical over 7 bases. The CDR3 is 16 amino acids. Germline CDR1 MDHEN, CDR2 SYDVKM. With 6 bases clipped from V and 4 bases from J, the junction kept 15 bases outside the gene matches. The CDR3 nucleotides read TGTGCCAGCAGCACTGCCTGGGCGCGGGAGCTATACGAGCAGTACTTC. Protein product: CASSTAWARELYEQYF.

The chain is built from TRBV6-5 and TRBJ2-7; D is ambiguous. Germline lookup yields CDR1 MNHEY and CDR2 SVGAGI. V lost 2 bases and J 3 bases, leaving 14 bases between the germline ends. The CDR3 runs 15 residues. The CDR3 protein is CASSYQSVGYYEQYF. For the CDR3, the DNA is TGTGCCAGCAGTTACCAGTCCGTCGGGTACTACGAGCAGTACTTC.

V is TRBV20-1 and J is TRBJ2-7; D gene uncertain. Germline V gene sequence: CDR1 DFQATT, CDR2 SNEGSKA (reference sequence). V lost 5 bases and J 2 bases, leaving 7 bases between the germline ends. The CDR3 is made up of 11 amino acids. CDR3 DNA: TGCAGTGCTGCTCCGACCTACGAGCAGTACTTC. This sequence encodes CSAAPTYEQYF.

The chain carries TRBV30 and TRBJ2-1, with 13 bases matching TRBD2. CDR3 size: 14 residues. CDR1 is GTSNPN, CDR2 SVGIG, per germline (reference sequence). V shed 0 bases, J shed 10 bases, and the junction held 3 bases outside the gene matches. The DNA of the CDR3 is TGTGCCTGGAGTGTAACTAGCGGGGGGGCCGAGCAGTTCTTC. It encodes CAWSVTSGGAEQFF.

This clone has more than one count but fewer than ten. The chain employs TRBV4-3 and TRBJ1-6; 7 nucleotides align to TRBD1. The germline V gene has CDR1 LGHNA and CDR2 YSLEER. The CDR3 runs 15 residues. Unmatched junction bases numbered 3, after V lost 3 bases and J lost 4 bases. CDR3 loop: CASSQPGQYNSPLHF. DNA of the CDR3: TGCGCCAGCAGCCAGCCGGGACAGTATAATTCACCCCTCCACTTT.

This chain connects TRBV4-3 to TRBJ2-7, with D perhaps TRBD1 (6 bases). Germline V lookup: CDR1 LGHNA, CDR2 YSLEER. The CDR3 covers 12 residues. Trimming pared 4 bases from V and 3 bases from J, leaving 7 bases between. The CDR3 loop reads CASSPDSYEQYF. CDR3 bases: TGCGCCAGCAGCCCGGACAGCTACGAGCAGTACTTC.

This clone was found once. The chain uses TRBV29-1 and TRBJ2-3; 8 nucleotides match TRBD1. Germline V gene lookup returns CDR1 SQVTM and CDR2 ANQGSEA. The CDR3 length is 14 residues. Unmatched junction bases numbered 9, after V lost 7 bases and J lost 3 bases. CDR3 sequence reads: CSEAGTGDTDTQYF. The DNA for the CDR3 is TGCAGCGAAGCCGGGACAGGAGATACAGATACGCAGTATTTT.

The chain is built from TRBV4-1 and TRBJ2-7, with D hard to call. The CDR3 contains 15 residues. CDR1 and CDR2 from the germline V gene are MGHRA and YSYEKL. Trimming pared 2 bases from V and 1 base from J, leaving 12 bases between. CDR3 DNA: TGCGCCAGCAGCCAACCACAGAAGGGATCCTACGAGCAGTACTTC. Residues: CASSQPQKGSYEQYF.

This clone has only a few counts. The chain has TRBV5-1 and TRBJ2-2, with 10 positions matching TRBD1. This CDR3 contains 17 residues. CDR1 and CDR2 from the germline V gene are SGHRS and YFSETQ. J lost 2 bases, V lost 1 base, and 5 bases had no gene match. This CDR3 reads CASSLTLTGGNTGELFF. The DNA for the CDR3 is TGCGCCAGCAGCTTGACACTGACAGGGGGCAACACCGGGGAGCTGTTTTTT. Supplemented by reference TRBV5-1 and TRBJ2-2, the full variable domain reads KAGVTQTPRYLIKTRGQQVTLSCSPISGHRSVSWYQQTPGQGLQFLFEYFSETQRNKGNFPGRFSGRQFSNSRSEMNVSTLELGDSALYLCASSLTLTGGNTGELFFGEGSRLTVL.

The V and J genes are TRBV30 and TRBJ1-5; no firm D call. The CDR3 extends over 13 amino acids. CDR1 is GTSNPN and CDR2 is SVGIG in the germline V gene (reference sequence). Trimming shortened V by 4 bases and J by 3 bases, and 10 bases separated the two germline ends. The CDR3 DNA reads TGTGCCTGGACCCCTGGGGACAATCAGCCCCAGCATTTT. It translates to CAWTPGDNQPQHF.

The chain employs TRBV29-1 and TRBJ1-2, with a tentative D call TRBD1 (5 bases). The V end was cut by 0 bases, the J end by 8 bases, with 19 bases between. This CDR3 region has 15 residues. Looked up from germline, CDR1 is SQVTM and CDR2 is ANQGSEA. The CDR3 spells CSVEDRYGGEEGYTF. As DNA, the CDR3 is TGCAGCGTTGAAGATAGATACGGGGGGGAGGAGGGCTACACCTTC.

V usage is TRBV2 and J usage is TRBJ1-5, with unresolved D. Germline values: CDR1 SNHLY, CDR2 FYNNEI. The V end was cut by 7 bases, the J end by 1 base, with 14 bases between. The CDR3 spans 15 residues. CDR3 sequence (DNA): TGTGCCAGCAAAGTGTCGGACGGAAGCAATCAGCCCCAGCATTTT. This sequence encodes CASKVSDGSNQPQHF.

This chain joins TRBV19 and TRBJ1-2, with D hard to call. This CDR3 has 12 residues. V dropped 5 bases and J dropped 5 bases, with 9 bases sitting between them. Germline CDR1 reads LNHDA; CDR2 reads SQIVND (reference sequence). The CDR3 DNA follows: TGTGCCAGTAGTGTACGTGTATATGGCTACACCTTC. It is translated as CASSVRVYGYTF. The full variable domain, with the rest looked up from reference TRBV19 and TRBJ1-2, is DGGITQSPKYLFRKEGQNVTLSCEQNLNHDAMYWYRQDPGQGLRLIYYSQIVNDFQKGDIAEGYSVSREKKESFPLTVTSAQKNPTAFYLCASSVRVYGYTFGSGTRLTVV.